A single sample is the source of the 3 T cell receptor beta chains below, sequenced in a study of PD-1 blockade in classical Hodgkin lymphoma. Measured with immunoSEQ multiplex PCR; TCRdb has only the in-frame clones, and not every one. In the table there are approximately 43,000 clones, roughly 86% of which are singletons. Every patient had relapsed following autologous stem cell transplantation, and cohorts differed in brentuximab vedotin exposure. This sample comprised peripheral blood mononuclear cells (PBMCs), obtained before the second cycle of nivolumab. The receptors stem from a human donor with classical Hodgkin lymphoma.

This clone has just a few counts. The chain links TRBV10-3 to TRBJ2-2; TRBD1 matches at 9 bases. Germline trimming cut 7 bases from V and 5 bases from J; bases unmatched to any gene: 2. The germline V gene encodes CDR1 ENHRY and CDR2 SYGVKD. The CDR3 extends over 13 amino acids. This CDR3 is CAITGQGTGELFF. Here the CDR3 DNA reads TGTGCCATCACTGGACAGGGGACCGGGGAGCTGTTTTTT.

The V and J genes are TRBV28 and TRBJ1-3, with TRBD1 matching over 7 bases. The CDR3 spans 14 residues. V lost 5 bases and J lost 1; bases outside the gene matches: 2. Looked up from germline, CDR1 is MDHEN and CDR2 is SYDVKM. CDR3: CASSRDSSGNTIYF. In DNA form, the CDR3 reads TGTGCCAGCAGTAGGGACAGTTCTGGAAACACCATATATTTT.

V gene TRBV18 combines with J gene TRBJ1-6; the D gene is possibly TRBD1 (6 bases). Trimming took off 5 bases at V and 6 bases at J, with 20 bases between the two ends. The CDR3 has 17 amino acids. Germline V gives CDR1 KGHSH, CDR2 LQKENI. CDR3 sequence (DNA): TGTGCCAGCTCAACCACGGAACAGGGAGTTGGTAATTCACCCCTCCACTTT. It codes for CASSTTEQGVGNSPLHF.